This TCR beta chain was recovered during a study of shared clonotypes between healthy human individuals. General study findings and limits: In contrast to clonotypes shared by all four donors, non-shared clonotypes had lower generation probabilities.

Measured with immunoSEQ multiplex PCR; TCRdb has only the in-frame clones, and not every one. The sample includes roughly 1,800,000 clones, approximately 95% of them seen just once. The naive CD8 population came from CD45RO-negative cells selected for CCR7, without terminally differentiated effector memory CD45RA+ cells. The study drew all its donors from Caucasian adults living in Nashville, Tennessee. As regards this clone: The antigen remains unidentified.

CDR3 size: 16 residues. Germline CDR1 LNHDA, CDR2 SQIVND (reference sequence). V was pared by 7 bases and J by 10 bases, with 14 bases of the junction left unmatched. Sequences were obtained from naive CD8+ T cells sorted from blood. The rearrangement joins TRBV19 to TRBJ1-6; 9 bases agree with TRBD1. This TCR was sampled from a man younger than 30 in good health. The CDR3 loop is CASTPTGTGYYSPLHF. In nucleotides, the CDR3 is TGTGCCAGTACCCCTACCGGGACAGGGTATTACTCACCCCTCCACTTT. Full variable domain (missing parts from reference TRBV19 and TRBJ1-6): DGGITQSPKYLFRKEGQNVTLSCEQNLNHDAMYWYRQDPGQGLRLIYYSQIVNDFQKGDIAEGYSVSREKKESFPLTVTSAQKNPTAFYLCASTPTGTGYYSPLHFGNGTRLTVT.